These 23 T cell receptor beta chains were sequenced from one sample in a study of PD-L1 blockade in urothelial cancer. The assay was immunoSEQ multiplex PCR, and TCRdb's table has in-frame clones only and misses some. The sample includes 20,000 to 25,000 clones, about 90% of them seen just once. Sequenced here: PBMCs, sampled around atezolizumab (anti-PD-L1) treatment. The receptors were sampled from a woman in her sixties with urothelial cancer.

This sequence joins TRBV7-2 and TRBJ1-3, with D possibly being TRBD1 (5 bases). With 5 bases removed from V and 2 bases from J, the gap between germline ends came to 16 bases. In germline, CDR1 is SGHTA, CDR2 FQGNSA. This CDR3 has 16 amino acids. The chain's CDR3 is CASSAMAPRAGNTIYF. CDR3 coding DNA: TGTGCCAGCAGCGCGATGGCCCCCAGGGCTGGAAACACCATATATTTT.

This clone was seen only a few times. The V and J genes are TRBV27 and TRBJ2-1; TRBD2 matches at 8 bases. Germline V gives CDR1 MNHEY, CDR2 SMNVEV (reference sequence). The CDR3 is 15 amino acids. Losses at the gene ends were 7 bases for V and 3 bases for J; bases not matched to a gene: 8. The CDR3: CASNSFTSGYNEQFF. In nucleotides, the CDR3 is TGTGCCAGCAACTCATTCACTAGCGGCTACAATGAGCAGTTCTTC.

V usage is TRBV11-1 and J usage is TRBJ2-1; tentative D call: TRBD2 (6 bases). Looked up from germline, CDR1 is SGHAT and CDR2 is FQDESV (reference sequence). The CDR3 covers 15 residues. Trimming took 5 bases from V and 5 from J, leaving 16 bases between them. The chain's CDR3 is CASSPHRLADNEQFF. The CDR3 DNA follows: TGTGCCAGCAGCCCCCACCGCTTAGCGGACAATGAGCAGTTCTTC.

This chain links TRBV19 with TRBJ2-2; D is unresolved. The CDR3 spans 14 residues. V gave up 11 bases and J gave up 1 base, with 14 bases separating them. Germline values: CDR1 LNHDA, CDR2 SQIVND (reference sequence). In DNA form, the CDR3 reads TGTGCCGTAGGATACGGAGTGAACACCGGGGAGCTGTTTTTT. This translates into CAVGYGVNTGELFF.

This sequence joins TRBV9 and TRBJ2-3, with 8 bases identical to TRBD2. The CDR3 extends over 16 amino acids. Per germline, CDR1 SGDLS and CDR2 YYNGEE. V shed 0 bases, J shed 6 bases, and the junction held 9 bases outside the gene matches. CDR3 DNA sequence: TGTGCCAGCAGCGTAGCGGGACTAGACCCGTTGGATACGCAGTATTTT. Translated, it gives CASSVAGLDPLDTQYF.

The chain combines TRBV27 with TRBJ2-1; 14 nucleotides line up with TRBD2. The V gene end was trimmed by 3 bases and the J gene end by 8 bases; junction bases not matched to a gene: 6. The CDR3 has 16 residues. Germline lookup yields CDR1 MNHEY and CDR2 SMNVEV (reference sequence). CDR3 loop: CASSLTGLAGVHEQFF. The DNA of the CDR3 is TGTGCCAGCAGTTTGACGGGACTAGCGGGAGTCCATGAGCAGTTCTTC.

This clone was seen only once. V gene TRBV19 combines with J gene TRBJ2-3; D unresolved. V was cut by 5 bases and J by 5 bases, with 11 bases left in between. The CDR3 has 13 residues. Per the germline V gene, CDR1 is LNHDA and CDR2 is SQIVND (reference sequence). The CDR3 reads CASSLALEDTQYF. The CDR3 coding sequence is TGTGCCAGTAGTCTCGCCCTAGAAGATACGCAGTATTTT.

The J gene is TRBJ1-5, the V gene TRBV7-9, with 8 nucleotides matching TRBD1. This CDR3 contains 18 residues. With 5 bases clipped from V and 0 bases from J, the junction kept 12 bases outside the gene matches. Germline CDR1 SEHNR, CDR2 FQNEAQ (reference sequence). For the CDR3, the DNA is TGTGCCAGCAGCATAGGGACAGGCTTCCTTGGTAGCAATCAGCCCCAGCATTTT. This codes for CASSIGTGFLGSNQPQHF.

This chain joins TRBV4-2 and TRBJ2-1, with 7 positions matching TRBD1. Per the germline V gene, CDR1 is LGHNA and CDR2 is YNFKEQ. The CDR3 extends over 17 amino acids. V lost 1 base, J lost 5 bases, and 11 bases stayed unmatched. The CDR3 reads CASSQAMAGGLNNEQFF. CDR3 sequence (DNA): TGTGCCAGCAGCCAAGCCATGGCAGGGGGATTGAACAATGAGCAGTTCTTC.

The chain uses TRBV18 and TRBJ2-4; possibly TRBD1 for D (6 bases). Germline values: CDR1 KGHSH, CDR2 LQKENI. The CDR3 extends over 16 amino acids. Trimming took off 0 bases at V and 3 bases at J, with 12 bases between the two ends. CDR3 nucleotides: TGTGCCAGCTCACCACCGAACAGGGATAGCAAAAACATTCAGTACTTC. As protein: CASSPPNRDSKNIQYF. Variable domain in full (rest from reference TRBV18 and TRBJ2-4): NAGVMQNPRHLVRRRGQEARLRCSPMKGHSHVYWYRQLPEEGLKFMVYLQKENIIDESGMPKERFSAEFPKEGPSILRIQQVVRGDSAAYFCASSPPNRDSKNIQYFGAGTRLSVL.

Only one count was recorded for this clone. CDR3 amino acids: CSVEGTSGRETQYF. The CDR3 nucleotides read TGCAGCGTTGAGGGGACTAGCGGGAGGGAGACCCAGTACTTC. This chain uses TRBV29-1 with TRBJ2-5; 15 bases fit TRBD2. Losses at the gene ends were 3 bases for V and 5 bases for J; bases not matched to a gene: 1. The CDR3 contains 14 residues. Germline loops: CDR1 SQVTM, CDR2 ANQGSEA. The entire variable domain, with the rest obtained from reference TRBV29-1 and TRBJ2-5, is as follows: SAVISQKPSRDICQRGTSLTIQCQVDSQVTMMFWYRQQPGQSLTLIATANQGSEATYESGFVIDKFPISRPNLTFSTLTVSNMSPEDSSIYLCSVEGTSGRETQYFGPGTRLLVL.

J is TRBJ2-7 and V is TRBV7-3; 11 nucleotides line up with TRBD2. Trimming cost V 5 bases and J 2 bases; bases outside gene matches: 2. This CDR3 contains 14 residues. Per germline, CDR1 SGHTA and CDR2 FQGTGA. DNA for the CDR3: TGTGCCAGCAGCGTAGCGGGAGGGACCTACGAGCAGTACTTC. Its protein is CASSVAGGTYEQYF.

The CDR3 nucleotides are TGTGCCAGCAGCCCCCCCTGGGAGGAGACCCAGTACTTC. Translating it yields CASSPPWEETQYF. V usage is TRBV5-5 and J usage is TRBJ2-5; a possible D gene is TRBD2 (5 bases). Germline values: CDR1 SGHKS, CDR2 YYEKEE (reference sequence). Trimming took off 4 bases at V and 5 bases at J, with 12 bases between the two ends. The CDR3 runs 13 residues.

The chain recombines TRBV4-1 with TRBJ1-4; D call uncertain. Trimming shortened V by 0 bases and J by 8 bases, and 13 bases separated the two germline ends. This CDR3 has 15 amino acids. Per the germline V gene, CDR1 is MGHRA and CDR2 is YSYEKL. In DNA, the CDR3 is TGCGCCAGCAGCCAAGACTTTGCCCTGGGCGAAAAACTGTTTTTT. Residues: CASSQDFALGEKLFF.

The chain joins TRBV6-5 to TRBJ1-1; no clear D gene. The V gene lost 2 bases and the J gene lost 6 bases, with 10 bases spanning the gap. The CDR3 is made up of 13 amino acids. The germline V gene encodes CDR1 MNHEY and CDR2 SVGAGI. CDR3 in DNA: TGTGCCAGCAGTTACGGGCAAGTCGCTGAAGCTTTCTTT. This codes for CASSYGQVAEAFF.

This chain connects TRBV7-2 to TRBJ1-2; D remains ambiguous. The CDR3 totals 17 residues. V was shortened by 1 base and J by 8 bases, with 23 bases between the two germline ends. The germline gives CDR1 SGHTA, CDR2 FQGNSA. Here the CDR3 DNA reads TGTGCCAGCAGCTTAGTCCCACTAATACGGGTATCGGCGGGCTACACCTTC. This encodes CASSLVPLIRVSAGYTF.

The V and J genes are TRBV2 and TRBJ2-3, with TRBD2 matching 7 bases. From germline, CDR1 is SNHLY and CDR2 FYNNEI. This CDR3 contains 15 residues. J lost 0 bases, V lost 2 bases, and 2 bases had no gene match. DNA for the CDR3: TGTGCCAGCAGTGAAAATAGCGGGAGCACAGATACGCAGTATTTT. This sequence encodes CASSENSGSTDTQYF.

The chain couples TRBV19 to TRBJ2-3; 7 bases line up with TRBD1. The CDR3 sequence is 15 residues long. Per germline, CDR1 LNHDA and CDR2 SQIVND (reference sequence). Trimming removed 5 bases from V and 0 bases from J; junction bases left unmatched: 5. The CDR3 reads CASSLTGMSTDTQYF. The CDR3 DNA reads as TGTGCCAGTAGTTTGACAGGGATGAGCACAGATACGCAGTATTTT.

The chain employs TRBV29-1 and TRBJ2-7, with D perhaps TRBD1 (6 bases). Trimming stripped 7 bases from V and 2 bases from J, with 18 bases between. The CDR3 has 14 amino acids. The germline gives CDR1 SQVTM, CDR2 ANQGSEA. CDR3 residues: CSASRGLDTYEQYF. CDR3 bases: TGCAGCGCCTCCAGGGGCCTTGATACCTACGAGCAGTACTTC.

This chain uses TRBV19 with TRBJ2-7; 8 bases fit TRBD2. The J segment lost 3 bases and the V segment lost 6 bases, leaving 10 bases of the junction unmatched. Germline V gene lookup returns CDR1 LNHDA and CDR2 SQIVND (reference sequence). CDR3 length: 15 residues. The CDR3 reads CASSNHGLAHYEQYF. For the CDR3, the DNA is TGTGCCAGTAGCAACCACGGACTAGCTCACTACGAGCAGTACTTC.

The CDR3 spells CASSSRQGVNTEAFF. The CDR3 DNA is TGTGCCAGCAGCTCGAGACAGGGGGTGAACACTGAAGCTTTCTTT. V and J are TRBV7-3 and TRBJ1-1, with TRBD1 identical over 9 bases. The V gene's germline CDR1 is SGHTA and CDR2 FQGTGA. This CDR3 comprises 15 residues. After removal of 4 bases from V and 0 bases from J, the junction contained 3 bases not matched to a gene.

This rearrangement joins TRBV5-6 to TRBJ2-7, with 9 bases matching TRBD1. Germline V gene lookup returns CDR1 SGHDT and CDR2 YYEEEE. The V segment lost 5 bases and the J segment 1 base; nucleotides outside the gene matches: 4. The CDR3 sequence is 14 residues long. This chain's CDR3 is CASRRTGESYEQYF. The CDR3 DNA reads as TGTGCCAGCAGGAGGACAGGGGAATCCTACGAGCAGTACTTC.

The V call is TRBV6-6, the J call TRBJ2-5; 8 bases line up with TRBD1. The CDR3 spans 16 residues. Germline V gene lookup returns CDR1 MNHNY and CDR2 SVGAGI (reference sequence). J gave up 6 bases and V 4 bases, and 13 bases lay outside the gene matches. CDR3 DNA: TGTGCCAGCAGTTTGCCCACGACAGGGGCCCAGAAGACCCAGTACTTC. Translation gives CASSLPTTGAQKTQYF.